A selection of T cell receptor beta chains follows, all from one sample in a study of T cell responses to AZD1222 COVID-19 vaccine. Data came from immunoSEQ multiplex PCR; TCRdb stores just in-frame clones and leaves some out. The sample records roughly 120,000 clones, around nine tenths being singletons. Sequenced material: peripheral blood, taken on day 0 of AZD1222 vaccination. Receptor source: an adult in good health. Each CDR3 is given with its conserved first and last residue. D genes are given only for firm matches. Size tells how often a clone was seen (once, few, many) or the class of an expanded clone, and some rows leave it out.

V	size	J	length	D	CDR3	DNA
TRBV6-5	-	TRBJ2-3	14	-	CASSLYGGADTQYF	TGTGCCAGCAGTTTATATGGGGGAGCAGATACGCAGTATTTT
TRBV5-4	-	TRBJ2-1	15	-	CASSLDSSYYNEQFF	TGTGCCAGCAGCTTAGACAGTTCCTACTACAATGAGCAGTTCTTC
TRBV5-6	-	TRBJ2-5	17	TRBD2	CASSLGSLAGAGETQYF	TGTGCCAGCAGCTTGGGATCACTAGCGGGAGCGGGGGAGACCCAGTACTTC
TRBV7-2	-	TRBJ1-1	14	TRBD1	CASSIGTANTEAFF	TGTGCCAGCAGCATCGGGACAGCCAACACTGAAGCTTTCTTT
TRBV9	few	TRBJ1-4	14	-	CASSVHREGEKLFF	TGTGCCAGCAGCGTACACAGGGAGGGAGAAAAACTGTTTTTT
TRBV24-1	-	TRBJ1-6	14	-	CATSAGHYNSPLHF	TGTGCCACCAGTGCCGGACATTATAATTCACCCCTCCACTTT
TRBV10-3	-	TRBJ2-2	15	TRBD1	CAISEYRGNTGELFF	TGTGCCATCAGTGAATACAGGGGAAACACCGGGGAGCTGTTTTTT
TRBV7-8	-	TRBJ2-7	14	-	CASSLGHIGYEQYF	TGTGCCAGCAGCTTAGGACATATAGGGTACGAGCAGTACTTC
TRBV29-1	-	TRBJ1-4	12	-	CSVGDRSEKLFF	TGCAGCGTAGGAGACAGGAGTGAAAAACTGTTTTTT
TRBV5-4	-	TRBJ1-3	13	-	CASSLIQGNTIYF	TGTGCCAGCAGCTTAATTCAAGGAAACACCATATATTTT
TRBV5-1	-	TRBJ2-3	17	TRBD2	CASSLERGLAETDTQYF	TGCGCCAGCAGCTTGGAGAGAGGACTAGCGGAGACAGATACGCAGTATTTT
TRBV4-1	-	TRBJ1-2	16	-	CASSQVFGDANYGYTF	TGCGCCAGCAGCCAAGTTTTTGGGGATGCCAACTATGGCTACACCTTC
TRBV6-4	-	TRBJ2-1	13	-	CASSESVNNEQFF	TGTGCCAGCAGTGAGTCAGTGAACAATGAGCAGTTCTTC
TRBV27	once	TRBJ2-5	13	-	CASHPRGQETQYF	TGTGCCAGCCACCCCCGGGGCCAAGAGACCCAGTACTTC
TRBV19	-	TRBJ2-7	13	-	CASSLGRAYEQYF	TGTGCCAGTAGTTTAGGCAGAGCCTACGAGCAGTACTTC
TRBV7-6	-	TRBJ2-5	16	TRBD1	CASSPRDGDSQETQYF	TGTGCCAGCAGCCCCCGCGATGGGGACAGCCAAGAGACCCAGTACTTC
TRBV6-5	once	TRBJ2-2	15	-	CASSPHWGDTGELFF	TGTGCCAGCAGCCCACACTGGGGCGACACCGGGGAGCTGTTTTTT
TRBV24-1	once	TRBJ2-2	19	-	CATSDARGSGQTNTGELFF	TGTGCCACCAGTGACGCCCGGGGTAGCGGTCAAACGAACACCGGGGAGCTGTTTTTT
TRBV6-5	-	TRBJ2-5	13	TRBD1	CASRTGGWETQYF	TGTGCCAGCAGAACAGGGGGTTGGGAGACCCAGTACTTC
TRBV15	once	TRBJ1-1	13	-	CATSKQGDTEAFF	TGTGCCACCAGCAAACAGGGAGACACTGAAGCTTTCTTT
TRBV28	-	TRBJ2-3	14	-	CASRAQGGGNTQYF	TGTGCCAGCAGGGCCCAGGGGGGCGGGAATACGCAGTATTTT
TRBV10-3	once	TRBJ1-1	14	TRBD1	CAISGGTGNTEAFF	TGTGCCATCAGTGGCGGGACAGGGAACACTGAAGCTTTCTTT
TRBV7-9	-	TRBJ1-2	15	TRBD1	CASSPDRAYPYGYTF	TGTGCCAGCAGCCCGGACAGGGCCTACCCCTATGGCTACACCTTC
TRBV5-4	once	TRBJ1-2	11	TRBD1	CASSSGGGYTF	TGTGCCAGCAGCTCAGGGGGCGGCTACACCTTC
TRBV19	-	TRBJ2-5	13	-	CASSTGQQETQYF	TGTGCCAGTAGTACCGGACAACAAGAGACCCAGTACTTC
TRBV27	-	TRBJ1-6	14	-	CASSFRNSESPLHF	TGTGCCAGCAGTTTTCGAAACAGTGAATCACCCCTCCACTTT
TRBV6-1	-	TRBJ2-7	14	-	CASSEMAGGYEQYF	TGTGCCAGCAGTGAAATGGCAGGAGGTTACGAGCAGTACTTC
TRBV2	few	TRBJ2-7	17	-	CASSELGRSLSSYEQYF	TGTGCCAGCAGTGAATTGGGCAGGTCGCTCTCCTCCTACGAGCAGTACTTC
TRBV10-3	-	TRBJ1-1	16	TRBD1	CAISEFNRGMNTEAFF	TGTGCCATCAGTGAGTTCAACAGGGGAATGAACACTGAAGCTTTCTTT
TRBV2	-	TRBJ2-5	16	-	CASRRPFQGPQETQYF	TGTGCCAGCAGGCGCCCATTTCAGGGTCCTCAAGAGACCCAGTACTTC
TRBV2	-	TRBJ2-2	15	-	CASSLTGLASGELFF	TGTGCCAGCAGCCTAACAGGGTTGGCGAGCGGGGAGCTGTTTTTT
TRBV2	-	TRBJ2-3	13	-	CASMGSGTDTQYF	TGTGCCAGCATGGGTAGCGGTACAGATACGCAGTATTTT
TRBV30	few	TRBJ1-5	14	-	CASRWGHSNQPQHF	TGTGCCTCCCGTTGGGGCCATAGCAATCAGCCCCAGCATTTT
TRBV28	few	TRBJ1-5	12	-	CASRYGDQPQHF	TGTGCCAGCAGATACGGAGATCAGCCCCAGCATTTT
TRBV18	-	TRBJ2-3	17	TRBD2	CASSRGASGNGADTQYF	TGTGCCAGCTCTCGGGGGGCTAGCGGGAACGGCGCAGATACGCAGTATTTT
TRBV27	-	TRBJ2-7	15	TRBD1	CASSPRQGVSYEQYF	TGTGCCAGCAGTCCCAGACAGGGCGTCTCCTACGAGCAGTACTTC
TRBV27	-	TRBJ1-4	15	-	CASSLLGRKNEKLFF	TGTGCCAGCAGTTTACTCGGACGGAAGAATGAAAAACTGTTTTTT
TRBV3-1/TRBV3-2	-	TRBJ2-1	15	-	CASSRPQVGNNEQFF	TGTGCCAGCAGCCGCCCACAGGTGGGAAACAATGAGCAGTTCTTC
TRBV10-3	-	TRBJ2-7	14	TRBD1	CAISASGQALEQYF	TGTGCCATCAGTGCTTCGGGACAGGCTCTCGAGCAGTACTTC
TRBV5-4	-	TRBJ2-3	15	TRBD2	CATKLGREGIDTQYF	TGTGCCACCAAGCTAGGGCGGGAGGGAATAGATACGCAGTATTTT
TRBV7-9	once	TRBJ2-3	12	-	CASSLGTDTQYF	TGTGCCAGCAGCCTAGGAACAGATACGCAGTATTTT
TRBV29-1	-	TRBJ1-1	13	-	CSVQRDRNTEAFF	TGCAGCGTTCAGCGAGACAGGAACACTGAAGCTTTCTTT